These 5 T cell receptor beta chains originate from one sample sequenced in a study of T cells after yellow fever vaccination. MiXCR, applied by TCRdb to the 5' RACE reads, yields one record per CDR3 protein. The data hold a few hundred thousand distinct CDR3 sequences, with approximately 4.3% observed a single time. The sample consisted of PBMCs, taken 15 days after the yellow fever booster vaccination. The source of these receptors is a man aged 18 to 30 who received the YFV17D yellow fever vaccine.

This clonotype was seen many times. CDR3 amino acids: CASSLALGTKNIQYF. In DNA, the CDR3 is TGTGCCAGCAGCTTAGCGCTCGGCACTAAAAACATTCAGTACTTC. The J gene is TRBJ2-4, the V gene TRBV7-2; no clear D. The CDR3 totals 15 residues. V was trimmed by 0 bases and J by 4 bases, leaving 10 bases between them. CDR1 and CDR2 from the germline V gene are SGHTA and FQGNSA.

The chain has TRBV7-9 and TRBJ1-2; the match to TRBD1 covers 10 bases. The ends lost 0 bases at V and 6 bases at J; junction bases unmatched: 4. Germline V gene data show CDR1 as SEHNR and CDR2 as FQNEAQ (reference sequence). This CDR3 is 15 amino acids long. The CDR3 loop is CASSLARDRGDGYTF. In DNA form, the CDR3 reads TGTGCCAGCAGCTTAGCACGGGACAGGGGAGATGGCTACACCTTC. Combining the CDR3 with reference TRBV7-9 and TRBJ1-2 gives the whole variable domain DTGVSQNPRHKITKRGQNVTFRCDPISEHNRLYWYRQTLGQGPEFLTYFQNEAQLEKSRLLSDRFSAERPKGSFSTLEIQRTEQGDSAMYLCASSLARDRGDGYTFGSGTRLTVV.

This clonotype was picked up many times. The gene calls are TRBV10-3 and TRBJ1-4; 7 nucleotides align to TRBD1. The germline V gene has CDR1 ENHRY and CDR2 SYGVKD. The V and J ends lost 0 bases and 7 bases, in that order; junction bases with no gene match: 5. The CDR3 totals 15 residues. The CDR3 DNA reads TGTGCCATCAGTGAGTCCAGGGGGGCGGCTGAAAAACTGTTTTTT. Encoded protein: CAISESRGAAEKLFF.

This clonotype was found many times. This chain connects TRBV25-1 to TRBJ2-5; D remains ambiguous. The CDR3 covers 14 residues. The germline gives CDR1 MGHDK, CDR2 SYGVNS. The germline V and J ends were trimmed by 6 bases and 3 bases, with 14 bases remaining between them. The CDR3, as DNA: TGTGCCAGCAGCGCGATCGCGACCGAAGAGACCCAGTACTTC. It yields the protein CASSAIATEETQYF.

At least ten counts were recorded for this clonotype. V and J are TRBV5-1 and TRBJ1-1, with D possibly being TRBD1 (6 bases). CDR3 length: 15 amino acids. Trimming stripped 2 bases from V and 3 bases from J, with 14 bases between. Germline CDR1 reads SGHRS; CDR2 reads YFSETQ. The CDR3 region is CASSLQGIGDTEAFF. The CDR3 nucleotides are TGCGCCAGCAGCTTACAGGGAATTGGTGACACTGAAGCTTTCTTT.